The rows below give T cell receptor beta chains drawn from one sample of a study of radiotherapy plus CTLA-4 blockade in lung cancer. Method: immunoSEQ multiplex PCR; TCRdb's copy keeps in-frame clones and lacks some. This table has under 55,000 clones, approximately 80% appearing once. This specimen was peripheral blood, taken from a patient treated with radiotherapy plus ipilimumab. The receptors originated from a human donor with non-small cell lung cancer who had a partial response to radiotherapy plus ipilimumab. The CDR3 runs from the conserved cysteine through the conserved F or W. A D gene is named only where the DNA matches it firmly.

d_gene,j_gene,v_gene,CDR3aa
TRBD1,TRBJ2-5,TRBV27,CASSWDSQETQYF
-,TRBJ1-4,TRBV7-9,CASSLWSEKLFF
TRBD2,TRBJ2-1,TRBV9,CASSDGGLAVYNEQFF
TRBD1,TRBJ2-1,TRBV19,CASRSMGQSYNEQFF
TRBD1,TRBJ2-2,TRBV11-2,CASSLGTALRFNTGELFF
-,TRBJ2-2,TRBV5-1,CASSSGPERAGELFF
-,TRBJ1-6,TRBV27,CASSFNRIGSYNSPLHF
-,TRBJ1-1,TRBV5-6,CASSEYRRMNTEAFF
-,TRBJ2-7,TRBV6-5,CASSPGTPRGEQYF
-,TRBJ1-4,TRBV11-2,CASSFHGSGEKLFF
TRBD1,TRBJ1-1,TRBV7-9,CASNSQDRVAFF
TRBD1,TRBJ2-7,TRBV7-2,CASSSPRQGSYEQYF
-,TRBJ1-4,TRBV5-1,CASSALTTTNEKLFF
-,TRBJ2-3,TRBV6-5,CASSYNGGTDTQYF
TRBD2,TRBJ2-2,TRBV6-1,CASRWGGAGELFF
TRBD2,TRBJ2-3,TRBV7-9,CASSSLAGAITDTQYF
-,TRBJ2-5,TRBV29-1,CSVAGQNQETQYF
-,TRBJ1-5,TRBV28,CASTTVGVPQHF
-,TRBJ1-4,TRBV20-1,CSARDDSLGFF
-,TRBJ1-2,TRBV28,CASSLQGYGYTF
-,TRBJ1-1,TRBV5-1,CASSLEAGRVSTEAFF
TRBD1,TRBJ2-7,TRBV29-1,CSVRVGQVAVWEQYF
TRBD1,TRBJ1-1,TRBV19,CASSPTGSTEAFF
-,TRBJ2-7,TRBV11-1,CASSGAWGRSYEQYF
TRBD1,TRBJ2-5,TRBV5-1,CASSPLDRVHETQYF
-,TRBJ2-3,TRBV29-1,CSVAREFTQYF
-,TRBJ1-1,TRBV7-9,CASSLKEGSEAFF
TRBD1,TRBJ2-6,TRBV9,CASSLTGGAVRANVLTF
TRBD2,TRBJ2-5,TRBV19,CASSPLGAGQETQYF
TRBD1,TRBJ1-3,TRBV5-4,CASSPRQGTSGNTIYF
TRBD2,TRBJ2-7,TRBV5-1,CASSLAGGASYEQYF
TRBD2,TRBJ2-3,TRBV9,CASSVVPRGGGVDTQYF
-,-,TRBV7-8,CASRLFPPGQGDEQYF
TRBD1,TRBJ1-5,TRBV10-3,CAIARAGGDQPQHF
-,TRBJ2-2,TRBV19,CASSRPADKTGELFF
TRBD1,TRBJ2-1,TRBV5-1,CASGMDRGDYNEQFF
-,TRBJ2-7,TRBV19,CASSLVGFYEQYF
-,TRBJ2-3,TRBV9,CASSVASGYGDTQYF
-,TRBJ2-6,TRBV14,CASQGSQYVLTF
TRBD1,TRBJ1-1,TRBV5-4,CASSPRDRVTEAFF
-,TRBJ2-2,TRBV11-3,CASSSRPGGGELFF
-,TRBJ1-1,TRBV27,CASSLGQGGTEAFF
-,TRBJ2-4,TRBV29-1,CSVARDLKNIQYF
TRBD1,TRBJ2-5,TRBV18,CASSPTGQGAPETQYF
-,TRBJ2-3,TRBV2,CASRTTGTDTQYF
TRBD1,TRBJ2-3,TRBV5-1,CASSLDQGAMSTDTQYF
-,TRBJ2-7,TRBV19,CASSIQGSYEQYF
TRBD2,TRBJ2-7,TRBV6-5,CASSRLAGNYEQYF
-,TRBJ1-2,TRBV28,CASSFMDSFYGYTF
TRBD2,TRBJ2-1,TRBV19,CACGTSGSYNEQFF